What follows are 32 T cell receptor beta chains derived from one specimen sequenced in a study of regulatory T cells in long-lasting Graves disease. Construction of TCR beta libraries relied on iRepertoire HTBI primers and on Arm-PCR targeting CDR3 regions. TCRdb itself ran the multiplex PCR reads through MiXCR, one entry per CDR3 protein. The sample carries under 500,000 distinct CDR3 sequences, 16% recorded once. Sample time point: newly diagnosed GD, antithyroid drugs for less than 3 months. Generation of the TCR library employed RNA extracted from PBMCs. These data are also associated with another study on T cells in Graves' hyperthyroidism and ophthalmopathy.

The sample here was peripheral blood mononuclear cells (PBMCs), taken at new diagnosis, from a patient treated with antithyroid drugs. These receptors originate from a woman in her twenties or thirties with Graves disease.

This clonotype showed up many times. The chain combines TRBV6-1 with TRBJ2-7, with D maybe TRBD2 (5 bases). The V end was cut by 0 bases, the J end by 6 bases, with 9 bases between. The CDR3 consists of 13 residues. The germline gives CDR1 MNHNS, CDR2 SASEGT. The CDR3 sequence: CASSEAGVREQYF. The DNA for the CDR3 is TGTGCCAGCAGTGAAGCGGGAGTACGCGAGCAGTACTTC.

Ten or more counts support this clonotype. The chain joins TRBV6-5 to TRBJ1-6, with unresolved D. CDR1 is MNHEY, CDR2 SVGAGI, per germline. With 0 bases removed from V and 7 bases from J, the gap between germline ends came to 16 bases. The CDR3 is 17 amino acids. The CDR3 DNA reads TGTGCCAGCAGTTACTCGATCCGTTCGTCTACCAATTCACCCCTCCACTTT. Protein: CASSYSIRSSTNSPLHF.

This chain uses TRBV29-1 with TRBJ2-7; no reliable D call. Trimming shortened V by 8 bases and J by 0 bases, and 14 bases separated the two germline ends. The germline gives CDR1 SQVTM, CDR2 ANQGSEA. CDR3 length: 13 amino acids. The CDR3 here is CSSLIGFSYEQYF. CDR3 bases: TGCAGCTCATTAATAGGCTTCTCCTACGAGCAGTACTTC.

This clonotype was recorded many times. The chain uses TRBV30 and TRBJ1-2; TRBD1 matches 11 bases. There are 15 residues in the CDR3. V gave up 1 base and J gave up 4 bases; unmatched junction bases: 5. CDR1 and CDR2 from the germline V gene are GTSNPN and SVGIG (reference sequence). The CDR3 here is CAWSAGQGATYGYTF. As DNA, the CDR3 is TGTGCCTGGAGTGCAGGACAGGGGGCGACCTATGGCTACACCTTC. Based on the CDR3 plus reference TRBV30 and TRBJ1-2, the full variable domain is SQTIHQWPATLVQPVGSPLSLECTVEGTSNPNLYWYRQAAGRGLQLLFYSVGIGQISSEVPQNLSASRPQDRQFILSSKKLLLSDSGFYLCAWSAGQGATYGYTFGSGTRLTVV.

This clonotype showed up many times. This chain links TRBV20-1 with TRBJ2-3, with D hard to call. V lost 6 bases to trimming and J lost 0 bases, with 7 bases between them. Germline CDR1 DFQATT, CDR2 SNEGSKA (reference sequence). The CDR3 is made up of 12 amino acids. In DNA, the CDR3 is TGCAGTGCAGGAAGGAGCACAGATACGCAGTATTTT. It specifies CSAGRSTDTQYF.

The chain employs TRBV6-2 or TRBV6-3 and TRBJ1-5; the D is unclear. Germline CDR1 reads MNHEY; CDR2 reads SVGEGT. V shed 10 bases and J shed 0 bases, with 28 bases lying between them. The length of the CDR3 is 19 residues. The CDR3 protein is CATKVQPLTSTYSNQPQHF. In nucleotides, the CDR3 is TGTGCCACCAAGGTACAGCCTTTAACTTCCACTTATAGCAATCAGCCCCAGCATTTT.

This clonotype was seen repeatedly, ten times or more. This chain connects TRBV7-3 to TRBJ2-1; 10 positions match TRBD1. Germline loops: CDR1 SGHTA, CDR2 FQGTGA. The CDR3 consists of 16 residues. After removal of 5 bases from V and 7 bases from J, the junction contained 11 bases not matched to a gene. This CDR3 is CASSPYGTGAGNEQFF. The CDR3 DNA sequence: TGTGCCAGCAGCCCCTACGGGACAGGGGCTGGGAATGAGCAGTTCTTC.

For this clonotype: This may stem from a read error, because a much larger clone lies one nucleotide away. The V and J genes are TRBV7-9 and TRBJ2-3; perhaps TRBD1 as D (6 bases). The CDR3 is made up of 13 amino acids. The V gene's germline CDR1 is SEHNR and CDR2 FQNEAQ (reference sequence). The CDR3 sequence is CDSEGVNTDTQYF. CDR3 DNA sequence: TGTGACAGCGAGGGGGTTAACACAGATACGCAGTATTTT.

Ten or more counts support this clonotype. The chain carries TRBV29-1 and TRBJ1-1; D is ambiguous. Germline values: CDR1 SQVTM, CDR2 ANQGSEA. V lost 3 bases, J lost 1 base, and 12 bases lay in between. The CDR3 totals 14 residues. The CDR3 is CSVEFLMENTEAFF. The CDR3 coding sequence is TGCAGCGTTGAGTTTCTAATGGAGAACACTGAAGCTTTCTTT.

This clonotype has a handful of counts. V is TRBV27 and J is TRBJ1-2; tentative D call: TRBD1 (5 bases). Germline CDR1 and CDR2: MNHEY and SMNVEV (reference sequence). The CDR3 spans 15 residues. V lost 4 bases, J lost 0 bases, and 12 bases lay in between. This chain's CDR3 is CASSSGSTANYGYTF. As DNA, the CDR3 is TGTGCCAGCAGTTCAGGGTCGACAGCTAACTATGGCTACACCTTC.

This clonotype was observed at least ten times. The chain combines TRBV12-3 or TRBV12-4 with TRBJ1-4, with D tentatively TRBD1 (5 bases). V was shortened by 7 bases and J by 4 bases, with 16 bases between the two germline ends. This CDR3 contains 15 residues. As DNA, the CDR3 is TGTGCCAGCAAGGACACAGGCCAGCTTAATGAAAAACTGTTTTTT. Encoded protein: CASKDTGQLNEKLFF.

This clonotype came up a few times. The gene calls are TRBV7-2 and TRBJ2-1, with a tentative D call TRBD1 (6 bases). Trimming took off 6 bases at V and 1 base at J, with 13 bases between the two ends. This CDR3 has 15 amino acids. Germline loops: CDR1 SGHTA, CDR2 FQGNSA. The CDR3 spells CASRPVRGSYNEQFF. The CDR3, as DNA: TGTGCCAGCAGACCGGTTAGGGGGTCCTACAATGAGCAGTTCTTC. Looking up the rest from reference TRBV7-2 and TRBJ2-1 gives the full variable domain: GAGVSQSPSNKVTEKGKDVELRCDPISGHTALYWYRQSLGQGLEFLIYFQGNSAPDKSGLPSDRFSAERTGGSVSTLTIQRTQQEDSAVYLCASRPVRGSYNEQFFGPGTRLTVL.

This clonotype occurred a few times. It may be a read error: a sequence one base away is much more abundant. The V gene is TRBV6-5, the J gene TRBJ1-2; D call uncertain. CDR1 and CDR2 (germline): MNHEY, SVGAGI. The CDR3 is made up of 17 amino acids. The CDR3 DNA is TGTGCCAGCAGTTACAGGGCCGGCCGTAGTTTCAACTGTGGCTACACCTTC. It is translated as CASSYRAGRSFNCGYTF.

This clonotype was recorded many times. This sequence joins TRBV11-2 and TRBJ2-1; 9 bases align to TRBD2. CDR3 length: 13 residues. V dropped 1 base and J dropped 15; count of bases not matched to a gene: 7. Germline V lookup: CDR1 SGHAT, CDR2 FQNNGV. CDR3 in DNA: TGTGCCAGCAGCTTAGGCGGGAGGGCCACGGGGTTCTTC. Protein: CASSLGGRATGFF.

The rearrangement links TRBV6-1 to TRBJ2-7; no clear D gene. This CDR3 is built from 13 residues. V dropped 2 bases and J dropped 7 bases, with 12 bases sitting between them. Germline loops: CDR1 MNHNS, CDR2 SASEGT. CDR3 bases: TGTGCCAGCAGTGAAAAGACGGGCTTTGAGCAGTACTTC. It encodes CASSEKTGFEQYF.

This clonotype has ten or more counts. The V call is TRBV20-1, the J call TRBJ2-3; D call uncertain. There are 16 residues in the CDR3. Between the trimmed V and J ends, which lost 3 bases and 2 bases, there was a span of 18 bases. The germline V gene has CDR1 DFQATT and CDR2 SNEGSKA (reference sequence). In DNA, the CDR3 is TGCAGTGCTAGTAGCTTGGCGAGCGCCGTCACAGATACGCAGTATTTT. It translates to CSASSLASAVTDTQYF.

This clonotype has a count of ten or more. The chain recombines TRBV27 with TRBJ2-7; 12 bases align to TRBD2. V trimming: 8 bases; J trimming: 6 bases; junction bases outside the gene matches: 5. The CDR3 consists of 13 residues. CDR1 MNHEY and CDR2 SMNVEV come from the germline V gene (reference sequence). In DNA, the CDR3 is TGTGCCAGCGGTCTAGCGGGAGGGGTCGAGCAGTACTTC. Amino acids: CASGLAGGVEQYF.

This clonotype came up many times. The chain has TRBV6-1 and TRBJ2-2, with D unresolved. Germline CDR1 and CDR2: MNHNS and SASEGT. The CDR3 is made up of 13 amino acids. V was trimmed by 4 bases and J by 1 base, leaving 4 bases between them. This chain's CDR3 is CASSVVNTGELFF. CDR3 bases: TGTGCCAGCAGTGTAGTGAACACCGGGGAGCTGTTTTTT.

This clonotype came up a few times. The V and J genes are TRBV10-3 and TRBJ1-1; D ambiguous. Germline lookup yields CDR1 ENHRY and CDR2 SYGVKD. The V end lost 7 bases, the J end lost 4 bases, and 13 bases lay between the germline ends. CDR3 length: 13 residues. CDR3 coding DNA: TGTGCCATCACAGCCTCCATGAGCACTGAAGCTTTCTTT. This codes for CAITASMSTEAFF.

This clonotype was seen only a few times. V and J are TRBV19 and TRBJ2-1, with 12 nucleotides matching TRBD2. The germline gives CDR1 LNHDA, CDR2 SQIVND (reference sequence). The CDR3 totals 15 residues. V shed 5 bases, J shed 7 bases, and the junction held 6 bases outside the gene matches. CDR3 nucleotide sequence: TGTGCCAGTAGTGGAAGACTAGCGGGAGCAAATGAGCAGTTCTTC. Amino acid sequence: CASSGRLAGANEQFF. The full variable domain, in which reference TRBV19 and TRBJ2-1 provide the parts outside the CDR3, is DGGITQSPKYLFRKEGQNVTLSCEQNLNHDAMYWYRQDPGQGLRLIYYSQIVNDFQKGDIAEGYSVSREKKESFPLTVTSAQKNPTAFYLCASSGRLAGANEQFFGPGTRLTVL.

This clonotype came up a few times. The CDR3 loop reads CASSQVGGLIGNQPQHF. CDR3 DNA sequence: TGTGCCAGCAGCCAAGTTGGGGGATTGATAGGCAATCAGCCCCAGCATTTT. V gene TRBV14 combines with J gene TRBJ1-5, with D maybe TRBD1 (5 bases). CDR1 and CDR2 (germline): SGHDN, FVKESK. CDR3 size: 17 residues. Trimming left V 1 base short and J 2 bases short, with 15 bases between.

This clonotype came up many times. The J gene is TRBJ2-6, the V gene TRBV3-1, with TRBD1 as a possible D gene (7 bases). The germline gives CDR1 LGHDT, CDR2 YNNKEL (reference sequence). Trimming removed 5 bases at V and 0 bases at J, with 17 bases between. The CDR3 is made up of 18 amino acids. The CDR3 coding sequence is TGTGCCAGCAGCACCCGGACAGGAGGGACCTCTGGGGCCAACGTCCTGACTTTC. It encodes CASSTRTGGTSGANVLTF.

The chain is built from TRBV6-2 or TRBV6-3 and TRBJ2-2; D possibly corresponds to TRBD2 (5 bases). The V end was cut by 5 bases, the J end by 7 bases, with 20 bases between. Per the germline V gene, CDR1 is MNHEY and CDR2 is SVGEGT. The CDR3 is 16 residues long. CDR3 DNA sequence: TGTGCCAGCAGTAACACTAGACTGGACCACGGCGGGGAGCTGTTTTTT. It codes for CASSNTRLDHGGELFF.

There are a few counts of this clonotype. The genes are TRBV20-1 and TRBJ2-1; 11 nucleotides agree with TRBD2. The CDR3 is 18 amino acids. CDR1 is DFQATT and CDR2 is SNEGSKA in the germline V gene (reference sequence). Trimming cost V 0 bases and J 3 bases; bases outside gene matches: 10. CDR3 residues: CSARDFRTSGSSYNEQFF. The DNA of the CDR3 is TGCAGTGCTAGAGATTTTAGGACTAGCGGGTCCAGCTACAATGAGCAGTTCTTC.

Many counts were recorded for this clonotype. The chain links TRBV28 to TRBJ1-2; D is perhaps TRBD1 (5 bases). Germline V CDR1 and CDR2: MDHEN, SYDVKM. Trimming stripped 5 bases from V and 4 bases from J, with 14 bases between. This CDR3 region has 14 residues. The CDR3 region is CASSGGPLGYGYTF. CDR3 in DNA: TGTGCCAGCAGTGGGGGACCGCTAGGCTATGGCTACACCTTC.

This sequence joins TRBV28 and TRBJ2-7, with 10 bases lining up with TRBD1. Germline CDR1 is MDHEN and CDR2 is SYDVKM. This CDR3 contains 14 residues. The junction had 6 bases not matched to a gene; V was cut back by 5 bases and J by 5 bases. The CDR3 sequence: CASSAQGQGNEQYF. CDR3 DNA sequence: TGTGCCAGCAGTGCCCAGGGACAGGGGAACGAGCAGTACTTC.

In this sample, this clonotype turned up many times. The gene calls are TRBV18 and TRBJ2-7; 10 nucleotides line up with TRBD2. The CDR3 runs 16 residues. Germline V gives CDR1 KGHSH, CDR2 LQKENI. Trimming at V came to 0 bases and at J to 7 bases, leaving 9 bases not matched to a gene. The CDR3 loop is CASSPPEREGSWEQYF. The CDR3 nucleotides are TGTGCCAGCTCACCACCGGAGCGGGAGGGCTCTTGGGAGCAGTACTTC.

The chain employs TRBV10-3 and TRBJ1-6; the match to TRBD1 covers 7 bases. Germline V gene data show CDR1 as ENHRY and CDR2 as SYGVKD. V dropped 5 bases and J dropped 9; count of bases not matched to a gene: 4. The CDR3 runs to 13 residues. The CDR3, as DNA: TGTGCCATCAGTCTGACAGGGCTTTCACCCCTCCACTTT. Its translation is CAISLTGLSPLHF.

This clonotype was counted many times. V and J are TRBV28 and TRBJ2-5; 8 bases map to TRBD2. J lost 5 bases, V lost 7 bases, and 9 bases had no gene match. This CDR3 spans 14 amino acids. Germline CDR1 reads MDHEN; CDR2 reads SYDVKM. The CDR3 DNA follows: TGTGCCAGCATAAGGACTAGCTCTGAGGAGACCCAGTACTTC. Its protein is CASIRTSSEETQYF.

This clonotype was counted many times. V and J are TRBV28 and TRBJ2-1; 16 nucleotides align to TRBD2. Germline CDR1 MDHEN, CDR2 SYDVKM. V was pared by 5 bases and J by 7 bases, with 11 bases of the junction left unmatched. The CDR3 totals 18 residues. CDR3 region: CASSAGTSGGGWSNEQFF. CDR3 sequence (DNA): TGTGCCAGCAGTGCCGGGACTAGCGGGGGGGGTTGGTCGAATGAGCAGTTCTTC.

The chain recombines TRBV14 with TRBJ2-5; 9 bases match TRBD1. Trimming cost V 6 bases and J 6 bases; bases outside gene matches: 5. CDR1 SGHDN and CDR2 FVKESK come from the germline V gene. There are 13 residues in the CDR3. As DNA, the CDR3 is TGTGCCAGCAGACGGACAGGGGAAAAGACCCAGTACTTC. Encoded protein: CASRRTGEKTQYF.

This clonotype was picked up a small number of times. The genes are TRBV24-1 and TRBJ2-5; a possible D gene is TRBD2 (5 bases). Trimming cost V 5 bases and J 5 bases, with 14 bases left between them. From germline, CDR1 is KGHDR and CDR2 SFDVKD. The CDR3 length is 14 residues. The CDR3 region is CATSVRTGSETQYF. CDR3 bases: TGTGCCACCAGTGTAAGGACGGGAAGTGAGACCCAGTACTTC.